This TCR beta chain was identified in a study of Tregs in tolerant kidney transplant recipients. The overall study: Related graft donors supplied nonmyeloablative bone marrow transplants, and mixed chimerism was transient.

For this clone: Its antigen remains unidentified. The observed sequence ends 3 residues before the CDR3 terminus, with the missing tail filled in from the germline J gene.

Unstimulated regulatory T cells (CD4+CD25+CD127-), CD4+CD25- non-regulatory cells, CD4 and CD8 cells were FACS-sorted from thawed PBMCs. Sequencing used immunoSEQ multiplex PCR; TCRdb keeps in-frame clones, though not all of them. The table for this sample gives about 52,000 clones. CDR1 and CDR2 (germline): MNHNS, SASEGT. CDR3 length equals 15 residues. The V gene lost 3 bases and the J gene lost 6 bases, with 15 bases spanning the gap. Study-wide points: No direct test of biological reproducibility was done here.

The receptor comes from a human donor who received a combined kidney and bone marrow transplant. Sequenced material: CD4+ T cells from blood, taken before the transplant. This chain uses TRBV6-1 with TRBJ1-5; a possible D gene is TRBD1 (6 bases). The sequenced part of the CDR3 DNA is TGTGCCAGCAGTGAGGGGGCTTATGGGATTCAGCCC. Its translation: CASSEGAYGIQP. The complete CDR3 protein is CASSEGAYGIQPQHF.